This section outlines one TCR beta chain sequence together with its context. The length of the CDR3 is 18 residues. V lost 0 bases, J lost 2 bases, and 21 bases lay in between. Germline V lookup: CDR1 SGHRS, CDR2 YFSETQ. This entry belongs to a study of blood T cell repertoires in COVID-19. Overall study context: Collection of acute and convalescent COVID-19 samples took place in the United States, Italy and Spain. Sources were T cells, B-cell-depleted T cells, or PBMCs; the material itself was cDNA or gDNA.

Authors' processing steps: The assay estimated nucleated cells by amplifying reference gene primers. Some clones are missing from TCRdb's copy, which holds only in-frame ones; the method was immunoSEQ multiplex PCR. The V and J calls and clone size are taken from that table; D and trimming were inferred from the DNA. The table records fewer than 120,000 clones, less than 85% of them present only once. The origin of this receptor is a woman of 80 years or more with acute or convalescent COVID-19. Sequencing was carried out using peripheral blood. The genes are TRBV5-1 and TRBJ2-7; tentatively, D is TRBD1 (6 bases). The CDR3 DNA follows: TGCGCCAGCAGCTTGGCAATCTCCAGGGGTTCCCAGACCTACGAGCAGTACTTC. Translation gives CASSLAISRGSQTYEQYF.